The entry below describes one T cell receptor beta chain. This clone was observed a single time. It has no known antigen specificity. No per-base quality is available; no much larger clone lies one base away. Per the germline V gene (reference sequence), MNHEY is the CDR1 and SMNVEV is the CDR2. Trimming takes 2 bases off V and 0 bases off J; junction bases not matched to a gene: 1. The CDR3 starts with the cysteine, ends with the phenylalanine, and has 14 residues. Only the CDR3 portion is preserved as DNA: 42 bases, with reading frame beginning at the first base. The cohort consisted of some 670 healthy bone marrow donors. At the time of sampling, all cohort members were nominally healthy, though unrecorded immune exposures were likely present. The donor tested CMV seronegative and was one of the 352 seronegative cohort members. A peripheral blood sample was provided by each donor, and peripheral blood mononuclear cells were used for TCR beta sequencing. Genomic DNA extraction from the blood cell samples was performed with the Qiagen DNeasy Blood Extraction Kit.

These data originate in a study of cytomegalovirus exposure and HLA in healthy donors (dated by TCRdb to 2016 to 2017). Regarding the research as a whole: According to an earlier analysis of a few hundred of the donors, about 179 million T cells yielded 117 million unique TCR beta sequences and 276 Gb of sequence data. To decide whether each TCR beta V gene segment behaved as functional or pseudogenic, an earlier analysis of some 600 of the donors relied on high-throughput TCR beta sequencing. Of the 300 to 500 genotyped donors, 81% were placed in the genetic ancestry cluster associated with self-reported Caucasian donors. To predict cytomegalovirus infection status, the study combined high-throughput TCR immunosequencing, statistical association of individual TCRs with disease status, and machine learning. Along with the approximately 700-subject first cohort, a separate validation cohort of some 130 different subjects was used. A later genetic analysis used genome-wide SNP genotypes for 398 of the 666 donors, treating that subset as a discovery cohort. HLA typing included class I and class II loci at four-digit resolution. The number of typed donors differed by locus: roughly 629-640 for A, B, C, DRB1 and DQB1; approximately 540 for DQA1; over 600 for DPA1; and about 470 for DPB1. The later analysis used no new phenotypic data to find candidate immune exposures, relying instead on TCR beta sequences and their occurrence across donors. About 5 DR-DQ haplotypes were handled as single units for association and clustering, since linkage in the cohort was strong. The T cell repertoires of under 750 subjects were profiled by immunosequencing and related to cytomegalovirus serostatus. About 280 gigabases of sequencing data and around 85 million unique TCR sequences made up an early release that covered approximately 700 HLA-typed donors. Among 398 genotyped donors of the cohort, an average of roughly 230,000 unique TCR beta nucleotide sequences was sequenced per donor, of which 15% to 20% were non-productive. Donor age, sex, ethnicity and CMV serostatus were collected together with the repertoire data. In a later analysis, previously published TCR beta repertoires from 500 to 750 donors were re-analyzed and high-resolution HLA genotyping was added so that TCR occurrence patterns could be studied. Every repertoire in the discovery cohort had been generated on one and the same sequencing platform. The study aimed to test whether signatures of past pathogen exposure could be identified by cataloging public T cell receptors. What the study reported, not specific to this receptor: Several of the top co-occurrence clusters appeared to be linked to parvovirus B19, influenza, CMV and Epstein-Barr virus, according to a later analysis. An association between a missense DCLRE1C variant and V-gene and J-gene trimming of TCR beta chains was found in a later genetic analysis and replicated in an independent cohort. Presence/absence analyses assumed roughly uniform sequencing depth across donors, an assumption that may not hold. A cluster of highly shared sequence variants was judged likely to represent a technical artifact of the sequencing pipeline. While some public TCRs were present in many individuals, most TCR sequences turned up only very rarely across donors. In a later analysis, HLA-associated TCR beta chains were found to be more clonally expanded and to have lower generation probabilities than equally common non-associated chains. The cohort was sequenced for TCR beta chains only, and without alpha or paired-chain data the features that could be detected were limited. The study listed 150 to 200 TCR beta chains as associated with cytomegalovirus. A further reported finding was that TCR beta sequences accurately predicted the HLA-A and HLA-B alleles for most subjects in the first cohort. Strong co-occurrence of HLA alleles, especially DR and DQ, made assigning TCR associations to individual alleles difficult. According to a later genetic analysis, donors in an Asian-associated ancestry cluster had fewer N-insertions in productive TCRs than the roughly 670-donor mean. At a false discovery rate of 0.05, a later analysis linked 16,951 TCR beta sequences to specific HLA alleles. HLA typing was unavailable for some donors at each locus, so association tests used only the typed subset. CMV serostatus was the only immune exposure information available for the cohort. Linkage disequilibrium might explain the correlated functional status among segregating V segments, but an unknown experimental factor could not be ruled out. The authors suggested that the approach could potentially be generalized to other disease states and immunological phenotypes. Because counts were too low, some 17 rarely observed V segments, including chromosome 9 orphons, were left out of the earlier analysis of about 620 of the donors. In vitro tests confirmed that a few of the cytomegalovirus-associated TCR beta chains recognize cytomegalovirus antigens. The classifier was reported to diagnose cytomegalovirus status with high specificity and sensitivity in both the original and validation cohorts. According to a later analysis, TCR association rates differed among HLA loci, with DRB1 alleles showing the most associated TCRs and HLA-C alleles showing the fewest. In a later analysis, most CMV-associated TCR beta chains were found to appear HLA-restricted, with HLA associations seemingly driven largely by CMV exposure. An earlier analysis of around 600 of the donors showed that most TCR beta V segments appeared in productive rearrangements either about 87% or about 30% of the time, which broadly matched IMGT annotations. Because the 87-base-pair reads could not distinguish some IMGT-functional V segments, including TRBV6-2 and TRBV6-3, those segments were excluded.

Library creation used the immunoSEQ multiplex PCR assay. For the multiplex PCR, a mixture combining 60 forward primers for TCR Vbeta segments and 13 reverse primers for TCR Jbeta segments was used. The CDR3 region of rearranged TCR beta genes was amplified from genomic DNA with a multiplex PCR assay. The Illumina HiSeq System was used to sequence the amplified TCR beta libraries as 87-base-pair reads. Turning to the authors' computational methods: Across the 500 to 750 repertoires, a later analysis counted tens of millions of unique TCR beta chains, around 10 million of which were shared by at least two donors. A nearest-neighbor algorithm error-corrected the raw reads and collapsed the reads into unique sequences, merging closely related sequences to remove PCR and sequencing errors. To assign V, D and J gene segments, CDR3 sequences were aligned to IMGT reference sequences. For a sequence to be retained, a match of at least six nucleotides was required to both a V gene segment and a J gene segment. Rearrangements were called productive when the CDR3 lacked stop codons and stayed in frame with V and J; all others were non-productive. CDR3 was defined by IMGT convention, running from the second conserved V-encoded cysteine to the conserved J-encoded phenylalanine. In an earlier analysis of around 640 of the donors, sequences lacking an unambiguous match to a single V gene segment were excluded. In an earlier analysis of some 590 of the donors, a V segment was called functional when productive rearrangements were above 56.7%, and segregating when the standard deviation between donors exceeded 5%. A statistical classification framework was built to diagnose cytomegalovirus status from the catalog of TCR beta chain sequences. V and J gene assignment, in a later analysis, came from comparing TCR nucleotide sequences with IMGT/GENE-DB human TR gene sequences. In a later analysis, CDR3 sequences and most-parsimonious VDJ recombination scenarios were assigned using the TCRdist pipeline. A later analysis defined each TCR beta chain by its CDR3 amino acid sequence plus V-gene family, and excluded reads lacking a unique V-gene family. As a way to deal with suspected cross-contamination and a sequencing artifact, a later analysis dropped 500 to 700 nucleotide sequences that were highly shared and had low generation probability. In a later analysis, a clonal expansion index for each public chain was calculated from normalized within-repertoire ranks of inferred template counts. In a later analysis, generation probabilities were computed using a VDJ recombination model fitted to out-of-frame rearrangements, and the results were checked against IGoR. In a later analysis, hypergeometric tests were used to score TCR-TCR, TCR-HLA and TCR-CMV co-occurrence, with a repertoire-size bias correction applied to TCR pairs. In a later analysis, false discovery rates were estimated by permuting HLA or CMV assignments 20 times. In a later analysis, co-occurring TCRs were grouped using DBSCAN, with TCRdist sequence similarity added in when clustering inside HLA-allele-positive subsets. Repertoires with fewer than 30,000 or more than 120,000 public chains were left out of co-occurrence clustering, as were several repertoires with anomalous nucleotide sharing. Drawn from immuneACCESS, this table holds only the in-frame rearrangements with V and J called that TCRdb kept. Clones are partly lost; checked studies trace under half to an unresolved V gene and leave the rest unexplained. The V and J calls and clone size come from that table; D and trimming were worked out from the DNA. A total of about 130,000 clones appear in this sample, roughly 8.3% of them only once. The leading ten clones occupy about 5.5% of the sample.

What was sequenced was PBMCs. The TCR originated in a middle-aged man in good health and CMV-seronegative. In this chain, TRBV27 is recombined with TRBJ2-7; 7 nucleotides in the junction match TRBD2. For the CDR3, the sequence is CASSLSGNSYEQYF. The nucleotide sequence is TGTGCCAGCAGTTTAAGCGGGAACTCCTACGAGCAGTACTTC.